This T cell receptor beta chain was documented in a study of post-analysis software for immune sequencing data. There are a few counts of this clonotype. Its antigen is not identified. Each TCR beta cDNA library carried unique molecular identifiers. MiXCR, run by TCRdb on the PCR reads, gives a single entry per CDR3 protein. The sample yields roughly 540,000 distinct CDR3 sequences, about a third seen once. CDR1 is ENHRY, CDR2 SYGVKD, per germline. J lost 1 base, V lost 8 bases, and 4 bases had no gene match. This CDR3 has 13 residues. Points from the study as a whole: By F measure, samples from a shared preparation batch strongly co-clustered. Significantly lower normalized Chao1 diversity was seen in multiple sclerosis patients than in controls. Controls showed lower frequencies than patients for five TRBV segments, and TRBV5-6, TRBV5-1 and TRBV20-1 were among these.

The sequence derives from a girl under 18 with multiple sclerosis. The chain is built from TRBV10-3 and TRBJ2-5; TRBD1 agrees at 7 bases. Sequenced: blood. The CDR3, as DNA: TGTGCCATCCGGGACAGACCCCAAGAGACCCAGTACTTC. It translates to CAIRDRPQETQYF.